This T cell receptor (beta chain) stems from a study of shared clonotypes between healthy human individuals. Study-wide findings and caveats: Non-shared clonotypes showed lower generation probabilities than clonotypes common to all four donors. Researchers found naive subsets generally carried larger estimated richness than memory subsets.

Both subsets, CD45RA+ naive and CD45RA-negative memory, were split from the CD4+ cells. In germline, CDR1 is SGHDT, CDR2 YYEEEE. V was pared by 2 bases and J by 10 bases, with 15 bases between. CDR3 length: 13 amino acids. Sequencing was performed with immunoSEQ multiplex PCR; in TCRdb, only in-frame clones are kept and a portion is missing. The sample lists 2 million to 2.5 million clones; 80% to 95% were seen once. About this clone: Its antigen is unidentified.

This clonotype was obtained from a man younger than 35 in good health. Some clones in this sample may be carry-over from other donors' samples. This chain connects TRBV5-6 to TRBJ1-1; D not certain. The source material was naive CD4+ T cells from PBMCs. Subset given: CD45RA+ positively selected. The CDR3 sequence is CASSFGAPTRAFF. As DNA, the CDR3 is TGTGCCAGCAGCTTTGGAGCACCCACGAGAGCTTTCTTT.